This T cell receptor (beta chain) was captured in a study of blood T cell repertoires in COVID-19. TCRdb's table, derived via immunoSEQ multiplex PCR, lists solely in-frame clones and lacks some. Among 68,000 or so clones listed, 90% were seen once. The ends were cut back, 8 bases at V and 4 bases at J, with 15 bases in the middle. The germline V gene encodes CDR1 WNHNN and CDR2 SYGVQD (reference sequence). The CDR3 loop spans 15 amino acids. This receptor was taken from a man aged 45-60 years with COVID-19, enrolled during active disease. The chain combines TRBV10-1 with TRBJ1-6; D not certain. Sequences were obtained from peripheral blood. In DNA form, the CDR3 reads TGCGCCAGCGAAGTACACCGCCATTATAATTCACCCCTCCACTTT. It is translated as CASEVHRHYNSPLHF.